This T cell receptor (beta chain) was captured in a study of blood T cells in healthy people across ages. Total RNA amounts of at least 6 micrograms were extracted per sample. There are 16 residues in the CDR3. Per the germline V gene, CDR1 is SGHDT and CDR2 is YYEEEE. Primers used in a second PCR of about 7 to 11 cycles were a sample-barcoded 5' primer and a J-beta primer mix. TCRdb analysed the 5' RACE reads with MiXCR anew, one entry per CDR3 protein. The repertoire holds 1.5 million to 2 million distinct CDR3 sequences, with approximately 40% as singletons. A note on this clonotype: Its antigen is as yet unknown. Germline and junction disagree at one end, which may indicate a read error.

Study-wide results and caveats: Per million T cells, the diversity of TCR beta decreased roughly linearly as age advanced. Reliance upon unsorted PBMCs precluded definitive naive versus antigen-experienced comparison. When one million T cells were used, diversity estimates were thought to be underestimates.

The chain joins TRBV5-6 to TRBJ1-2, with D unresolved. The origin of this receptor is a human donor in good health. Input material: blood. The CDR3 sequence is CASSLYSRAINYDYTF. The CDR3 nucleotides are TGTGCCAGCAGCTTGTATTCCCGGGCTATAAACTATGACTACACCTTC.